Presented here are 27 T cell receptor beta chains from one specimen sequenced in a study of a mutant IDH1 vaccine in newly diagnosed glioma. Profiled with immunoSEQ multiplex PCR; TCRdb holds only in-frame clones, not every one. The sample shows roughly 51,000 clones, around four fifths of them seen only once. The time point is: week 35, safety follow-up. Doses of 300 ug of mutant IDH1 20-mer peptide were given with topical imiquimod. Their antigens remain unidentified. The starting material was PBMCs, obtained from a glioma patient whose treatment included an IDH1 peptide vaccine. The source of these receptors is a man aged 40-49 years with glioma.

In its sample, this clone was seen once. V and J are TRBV2 and TRBJ2-3; 10 positions agree with TRBD2. The CDR3 contains 17 residues. With V trimmed by 1 base and J by 0 bases, 4 bases remained unmatched. Germline values: CDR1 SNHLY, CDR2 FYNNEI. The CDR3 DNA is TGTGCCAGCAGTGAAGGAGCGGGGGGGCCTAGCACAGATACGCAGTATTTT. It codes for CASSEGAGGPSTDTQYF.

V is TRBV6-1 and J is TRBJ2-5, with a tentative D call TRBD2 (5 bases). The CDR3 runs to 14 residues. The V gene lost 8 bases and the J gene lost 5 bases, with 18 bases spanning the gap. CDR1 is MNHNS and CDR2 is SASEGT in the germline V gene. Written as DNA, the CDR3 is TGTGCCAGCTCCCAGTTGGCTAGCAGGGAGACCCAGTACTTC. It is translated as CASSQLASRETQYF.

This rearrangement joins TRBV19 to TRBJ2-7, with 9 nucleotides matching TRBD2. The CDR3 runs to 17 residues. Losses at the gene ends were 5 bases for V and 7 bases for J; bases not matched to a gene: 18. Germline V lookup: CDR1 LNHDA, CDR2 SQIVND (reference sequence). In DNA form, the CDR3 reads TGTGCCAGTAGTCCCGGACTAGCGTCTACCCGGAGGGGGGAGCAGTACTTC. This codes for CASSPGLASTRRGEQYF.

V usage is TRBV13 and J usage is TRBJ1-1; D uncertain. Per the germline V gene, CDR1 is PRHDT and CDR2 is FYEKMQ (reference sequence). With 2 bases removed from V and 8 bases from J, the gap between germline ends came to 9 bases. The CDR3 is 12 amino acids. In nucleotides, the CDR3 is TGTGCCAGCAGCTTAAATAGTCCGGAAGCTTTCTTT. Its protein product is CASSLNSPEAFF.

This clone appeared a single time. This sequence joins TRBV6-1 and TRBJ2-7; 7 bases align to TRBD1. V trimming: 7 bases; J trimming: 1 base; junction bases outside the gene matches: 10. This CDR3 comprises 15 residues. Germline values: CDR1 MNHNS, CDR2 SASEGT. This CDR3 is CASKGAPAGSYEQYF. CDR3 in DNA: TGTGCCAGCAAGGGGGCCCCAGCAGGTTCCTACGAGCAGTACTTC.

This clone has just a few counts. The chain joins TRBV10-3 to TRBJ2-1; possibly TRBD1 for D (6 bases). This CDR3 contains 15 residues. Per the germline V gene, CDR1 is ENHRY and CDR2 is SYGVKD. The V end lost 0 bases, the J end lost 3 bases, and 9 bases lay between the germline ends. This CDR3 reads CAISESGTYYNEQFF. CDR3 nucleotide sequence: TGTGCCATCAGTGAGTCGGGGACATACTACAATGAGCAGTTCTTC.

The chain uses TRBV7-9 and TRBJ1-1, with D possibly matching TRBD1 (6 bases). This CDR3 has 16 amino acids. Germline CDR1 and CDR2: SEHNR and FQNEAQ (reference sequence). With 5 bases removed from V and 7 bases from J, the gap between germline ends came to 23 bases. The CDR3 sequence is CASSRPSAPEGVEAFF. CDR3 nucleotide sequence: TGTGCCAGCAGCCGTCCGTCGGCACCAGAGGGGGTTGAAGCTTTCTTT.

The chain carries TRBV5-1 and TRBJ2-3; maybe TRBD1 (6 bases). Germline lookup yields CDR1 SGHRS and CDR2 YFSETQ. The CDR3 has 16 residues. V was shortened by 4 bases and J by 2 bases, with 17 bases between the two germline ends. In DNA form, the CDR3 reads TGCGCCAGCAGCAGGACCGGGACAACAAACACAGATACGCAGTATTTT. The encoded protein is CASSRTGTTNTDTQYF.

The J gene is TRBJ2-7, the V gene TRBV27; D remains ambiguous. CDR1 and CDR2 from the germline V gene are MNHEY and SMNVEV (reference sequence). With 3 bases removed from V and 6 bases from J, the gap between germline ends came to 15 bases. This CDR3 has 14 residues. This CDR3 reads CASSLAHRNGEQYF. The CDR3 bases are TGTGCCAGCAGTTTGGCACATAGGAACGGCGAGCAGTACTTC.

This clone showed up just a few times. The chain uses TRBV5-1 and TRBJ1-2, with TRBD1 matching over 7 bases. Per the germline V gene, CDR1 is SGHRS and CDR2 is YFSETQ. This CDR3 spans 15 amino acids. After removal of 0 bases from V and 5 bases from J, the junction contained 7 bases not matched to a gene. As DNA, the CDR3 is TGCGCCAGCAGCTTGGGCCCGGGACAGATTTATGGCTACACCTTC. Translating gives CASSLGPGQIYGYTF.

V gene TRBV6-1 combines with J gene TRBJ1-5; D not resolved. The CDR3 runs 19 residues. Germline V gene lookup returns CDR1 MNHNS and CDR2 SASEGT. Deletions cut 1 base from V and 0 bases from J, with 19 bases between. CDR3 region: CASSEGLGHRVHSNQPQHF. For the CDR3, the DNA is TGTGCCAGCAGTGAAGGACTAGGGCACCGAGTTCATAGCAATCAGCCCCAGCATTTT.

The chain joins TRBV7-8 to TRBJ2-3; maybe TRBD2 (5 bases). Germline V gene lookup returns CDR1 SGHVS and CDR2 FQNEAQ. This CDR3 is built from 12 residues. Trimming took off 6 bases at V and 10 bases at J, with 14 bases between the two ends. CDR3: CASRPYGVAQYF. The CDR3 DNA sequence: TGTGCCAGCAGACCCTACGGGGTGGCGCAGTATTTT.

This clone was seen more than once but under ten times. The chain joins TRBV2 to TRBJ1-5; D gene ambiguous. The CDR3 consists of 13 residues. The ends were cut back, 8 bases at V and 2 bases at J, with 10 bases in the middle. Germline V CDR1 and CDR2: SNHLY, FYNNEI. The DNA for the CDR3 is TGTGCCAGCGAGAAGGAGGGCAATCAGCCCCAGCATTTT. Amino acid sequence: CASEKEGNQPQHF.

This chain connects TRBV18 to TRBJ2-1; 9 bases map to TRBD1. The junction had 4 bases not matched to a gene; V was cut back by 3 bases and J by 4 bases. Per germline, CDR1 KGHSH and CDR2 LQKENI. The CDR3 has 15 residues. As DNA, the CDR3 is TGTGCCAGCTCACCTGGGACAGGGAAATACAATGAGCAGTTCTTC. It specifies CASSPGTGKYNEQFF. Based on the CDR3 plus reference TRBV18 and TRBJ2-1, the full variable domain is NAGVMQNPRHLVRRRGQEARLRCSPMKGHSHVYWYRQLPEEGLKFMVYLQKENIIDESGMPKERFSAEFPKEGPSILRIQQVVRGDSAAYFCASSPGTGKYNEQFFGPGTRLTVL.

The chain joins TRBV5-6 to TRBJ2-3; 8 bases align to TRBD2. Germline values: CDR1 SGHDT, CDR2 YYEEEE. The CDR3 totals 16 residues. The V and J ends lost 0 bases and 1 base, in that order; junction bases with no gene match: 4. The chain's CDR3 is CASSLAISGGTDTQYF. The CDR3 region has the DNA TGTGCCAGCAGCTTGGCCATTAGCGGGGGCACAGATACGCAGTATTTT.

Written as DNA, the CDR3 is TGTGCCAGCAAACCGGGACTAGCCCTTCAAGAGACCCAGTACTTC. It is translated as CASKPGLALQETQYF. J is TRBJ2-5 and V is TRBV5-4; 9 bases match TRBD2. Germline assignment: CDR1 SGHNT and CDR2 YYREEE (reference sequence). The CDR3 sequence is 15 residues long. V was pared by 6 bases and J by 2 bases, with 8 bases of the junction left unmatched.

V and J are TRBV30 and TRBJ1-5; D is uncertain. Germline CDR1 is GTSNPN and CDR2 is SVGIG (reference sequence). V was cut by 3 bases and J by 6 bases, with 15 bases left in between. The CDR3 covers 14 residues. As DNA, the CDR3 is TGTGCCTGGAGCGGAGACACGACCAGTCAGCCCCAGCATTTT. Translated, it gives CAWSGDTTSQPQHF.

This rearrangement joins TRBV7-9 to TRBJ2-3, with D perhaps being TRBD1 or TRBD2 (6 bases each). In germline, CDR1 is SEHNR, CDR2 FQNEAQ (reference sequence). The V gene lost 3 bases and the J gene lost 7 bases, with 14 bases spanning the gap. The CDR3 is made up of 14 amino acids. Here the CDR3 reads CASSFGRGGNTQYF. DNA for the CDR3: TGTGCCAGCAGCTTCGGCAGGGGAGGCAATACGCAGTATTTT.

This clone was counted between two and nine times. CDR3 sequence reads: CASKGLSNQPQHF. The CDR3 nucleotides read TGTGCCAGTAAGGGACTTAGCAATCAGCCCCAGCATTTT. The gene calls are TRBV19 and TRBJ1-5; weak D call: TRBD1 (5 bases). This CDR3 comprises 13 residues. Germline loops: CDR1 LNHDA, CDR2 SQIVND (reference sequence). V shed 7 bases and J shed 0 bases, with 7 bases lying between them.

V is TRBV5-1 and J is TRBJ2-3; D is possibly TRBD2 (5 bases). This CDR3 has 15 amino acids. Germline values: CDR1 SGHRS, CDR2 YFSETQ. V was shortened by 6 bases and J by 0 bases, with 14 bases between the two germline ends. Here the CDR3 DNA reads TGCGCCAGCACCCCGGACTCGCCTAGCACAGATACGCAGTATTTT. This codes for CASTPDSPSTDTQYF. Supplemented by reference TRBV5-1 and TRBJ2-3, the full variable domain reads KAGVTQTPRYLIKTRGQQVTLSCSPISGHRSVSWYQQTPGQGLQFLFEYFSETQRNKGNFPGRFSGRQFSNSRSEMNVSTLELGDSALYLCASTPDSPSTDTQYFGPGTRLTVL.

This clone was seen once. The chain carries TRBV18 and TRBJ2-7; maybe TRBD2 (5 bases). The CDR3 contains 13 residues. Germline CDR1 is KGHSH and CDR2 is LQKENI. The V end was cut by 3 bases, the J end by 7 bases, with 13 bases between. The CDR3 DNA reads as TGTGCCAGCTCACCCCCTGGAGAGGGTGAGCAGTACTTC. It encodes CASSPPGEGEQYF.

This clone has a single count. The genes are TRBV4-1 and TRBJ2-5; weak D call: TRBD2 (7 bases). The germline V gene encodes CDR1 MGHRA and CDR2 YSYEKL. The V end was cut by 1 base, the J end by 4 bases, with 16 bases between. This CDR3 has 16 amino acids. CDR3 amino acids: CASSQAPGGLSETQYF. In DNA, the CDR3 is TGCGCCAGCAGCCAAGCCCCGGGGGGCCTTTCAGAGACCCAGTACTTC.

The rearrangement joins TRBV13 to TRBJ2-5; 12 bases line up with TRBD2. The CDR3 runs to 15 residues. Germline CDR1 PRHDT, CDR2 FYEKMQ (reference sequence). Germline trimming cut 5 bases from V and 4 bases from J; bases unmatched to any gene: 5. The CDR3 sequence is CASSTASGGAETQYF. Written as DNA, the CDR3 is TGTGCCAGCAGCACCGCTAGCGGGGGGGCAGAGACCCAGTACTTC.

The V call is TRBV6-5, the J call TRBJ2-1; D is tentatively TRBD1 or TRBD2 (5 bases each). The CDR3 totals 12 residues. Germline values: CDR1 MNHEY, CDR2 SVGAGI. V was pared by 5 bases and J by 10 bases, with 12 bases between. CDR3 in amino acids: CASSRRREEQFF. The CDR3 bases are TGTGCCAGCAGTCGACGCAGGGAGGAGCAGTTCTTC.

This sequence joins TRBV4-1 and TRBJ2-7, with 14 bases identical to TRBD2. The CDR3 is 14 amino acids. Germline trimming cut 5 bases from V and 6 bases from J; bases unmatched to any gene: 3. Germline CDR1 is MGHRA and CDR2 is YSYEKL. The CDR3 here is CASSAGLAGVEQYF. CDR3 nucleotides: TGCGCCAGCAGCGCGGGACTAGCGGGGGTCGAGCAGTACTTC.

This clone was counted once. V is TRBV29-1 and J is TRBJ1-2; 7 positions agree with TRBD1. CDR1 and CDR2 (germline): SQVTM, ANQGSEA. The V and J ends lost 1 base and 1 base, in that order; junction bases with no gene match: 3. The CDR3 has 14 residues. The CDR3 region is CSVEAWDSNYGYTF. The CDR3 coding sequence is TGCAGCGTTGAAGCGTGGGACAGTAACTATGGCTACACCTTC.

The count of this clone is one. The J gene is TRBJ2-5, the V gene TRBV7-9; D may be TRBD2 (6 bases). The CDR3 sequence is 14 residues long. Germline CDR1 SEHNR, CDR2 FQNEAQ (reference sequence). V was pared by 5 bases and J by 0 bases, with 10 bases between. DNA of the CDR3: TGTGCCAGCAGCCGCGCGGGGTACCAAGAGACCCAGTACTTC. The encoded protein is CASSRAGYQETQYF.